One T cell receptor (beta chain) is described in this entry. What it binds is unknown. The CDR3 extends over 13 amino acids. V lost 4 bases and J 2 bases, leaving 8 bases between the germline ends. CDR1 and CDR2 from the germline V gene are MNHNS and SASEGT. The sample belongs to a study of shared clonotypes between healthy human individuals. Regarding the study as a whole: The researchers took only blood, and tissue repertoires probably look different. Relative to clonotypes present in all four donors, those not shared had lower generation probabilities. Relative to memory subsets, naive subsets generally showed larger estimated richness.

Original processing methods: For the immunoSEQ data, sequences were junction-only without quality scores, so filtering differed. The protocol was immunoSEQ multiplex PCR, while the TCRdb copy is restricted to in-frame clones and leaves out a portion. The V and J calls and clone size come from that table; D and trimming were worked out from the DNA. The table has about 650,000 clones, nearly 97% seen once. Naive CD8 cells lacked CD45RO, underwent positive selection for CCR7 and left out terminally differentiated effector memory CD45RA+ cells. The chain has TRBV6-1 and TRBJ1-1, with D possibly TRBD1 on 6 matching bases. Sequencing was carried out using naive CD8+ T cells sorted from blood. The receptor's source is a woman in her thirties in good health. CDR3 bases: TGTGCCAGCAGTGTAGGGACAAACACTGAAGCTTTCTTT. This gives the protein CASSVGTNTEAFF.